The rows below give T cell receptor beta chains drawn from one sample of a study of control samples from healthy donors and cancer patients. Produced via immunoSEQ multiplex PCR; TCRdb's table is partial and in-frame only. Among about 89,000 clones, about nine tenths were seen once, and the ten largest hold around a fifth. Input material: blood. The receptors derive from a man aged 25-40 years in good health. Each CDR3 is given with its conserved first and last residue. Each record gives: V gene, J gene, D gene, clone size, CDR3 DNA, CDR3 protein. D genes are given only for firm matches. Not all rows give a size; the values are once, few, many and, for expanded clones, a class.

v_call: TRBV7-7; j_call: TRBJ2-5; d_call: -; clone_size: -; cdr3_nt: TGTGCTAGCAGCTTAGGAAGATGGGGGGAAGAGACCCAGTACTTC; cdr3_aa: CASSLGRWGEETQYF
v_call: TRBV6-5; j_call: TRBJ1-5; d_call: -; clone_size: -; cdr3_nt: TGTGCCAGCAGTTACACGGGGGATAGCAATCAGCCCCAGCATTTT; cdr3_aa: CASSYTGDSNQPQHF
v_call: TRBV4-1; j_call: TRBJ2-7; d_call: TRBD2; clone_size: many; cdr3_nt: TGCGCCAGCAGCCAAGTCTTAGCGGGGCTACCCTACGAGCAGTACTTC; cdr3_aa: CASSQVLAGLPYEQYF
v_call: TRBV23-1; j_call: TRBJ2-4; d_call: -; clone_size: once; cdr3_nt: TGCGCCAGCAGTCACCCCCGGGGACTAGCCAAAAACATTCAGTACTTC; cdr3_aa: CASSHPRGLAKNIQYF
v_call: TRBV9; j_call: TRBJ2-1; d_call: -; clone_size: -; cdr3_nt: TGTGCCAGCAGCGTAGCTACACGGTGGCAGGGGTACTACAATGAGCAGTTCTTC; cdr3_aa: CASSVATRWQGYYNEQFF
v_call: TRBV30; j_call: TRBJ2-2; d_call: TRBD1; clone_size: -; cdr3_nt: TGTGCCTGGAGGGGACAGGGGACCGGGGAGCTGTTTTTT; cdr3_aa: CAWRGQGTGELFF
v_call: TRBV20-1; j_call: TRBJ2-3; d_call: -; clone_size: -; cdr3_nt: TGCAGTGCTAGTCGCTACGGTGAGGGCACAGATACGCAGTATTTT; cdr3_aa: CSASRYGEGTDTQYF
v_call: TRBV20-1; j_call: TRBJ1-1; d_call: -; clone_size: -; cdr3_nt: TGCAGTGCTGTTCGGAACACTGAAGCTTTCTTT; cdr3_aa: CSAVRNTEAFF
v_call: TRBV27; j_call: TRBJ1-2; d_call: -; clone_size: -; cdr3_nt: TGTGCCAGCAGTCCGCTGGACGTCAGAGGGCCCTATGGCTACACCTTC; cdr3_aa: CASSPLDVRGPYGYTF
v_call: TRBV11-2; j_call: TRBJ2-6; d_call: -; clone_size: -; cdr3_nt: TGTGCCAGCAGCTTAGAGGGGGCGGGGGCCAACGTCCTGACTTTC; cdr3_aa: CASSLEGAGANVLTF
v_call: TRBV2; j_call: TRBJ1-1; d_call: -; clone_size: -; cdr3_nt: TGTGCCAGAACTCCGGGACCGTCCGAAGCTTTCTTT; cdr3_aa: CARTPGPSEAFF
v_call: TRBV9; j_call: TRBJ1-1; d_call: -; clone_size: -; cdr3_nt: TGTGCCAGCAGCGTAGGCGGCAGGGGGAACACTGAAGCTTTCTTT; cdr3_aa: CASSVGGRGNTEAFF
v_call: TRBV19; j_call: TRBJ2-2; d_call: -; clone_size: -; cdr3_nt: TGTGCCAGTAGTGAGACGGGGGCGTCAACCGGGGAGCTGTTTTTT; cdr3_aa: CASSETGASTGELFF
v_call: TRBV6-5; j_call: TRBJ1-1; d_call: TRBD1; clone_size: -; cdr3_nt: TGTGCCAGCAGTAGACAGGGCGAAGCTTTCTTT; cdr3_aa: CASSRQGEAFF
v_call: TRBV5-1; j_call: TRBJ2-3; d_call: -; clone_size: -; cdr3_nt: TGCGCCAGCAGCTTACTCACTGGGGCAGATACGCAGTATTTT; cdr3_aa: CASSLLTGADTQYF
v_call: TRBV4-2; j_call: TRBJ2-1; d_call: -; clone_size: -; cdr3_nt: TGTGCCAGCAGCCAATCGCTTAGCTCCTACAATGAGCAGTTCTTC; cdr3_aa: CASSQSLSSYNEQFF
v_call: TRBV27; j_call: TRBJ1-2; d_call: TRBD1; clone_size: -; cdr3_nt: TGTGCCAGCAGTTTAACCCCGGGACAGGGGAACTATGGCTACACCTTC; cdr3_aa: CASSLTPGQGNYGYTF
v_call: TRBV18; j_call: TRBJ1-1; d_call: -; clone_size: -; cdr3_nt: TGTGCCAGCTCATCCCTCGGGGAAGGGAGCACTGAAGCTTTCTTT; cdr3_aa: CASSSLGEGSTEAFF
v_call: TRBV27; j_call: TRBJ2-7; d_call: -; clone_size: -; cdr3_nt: TGTGCCAGCAGTTTAGGGCCAGCCTCCTACGAGCAGTACTTC; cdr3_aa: CASSLGPASYEQYF
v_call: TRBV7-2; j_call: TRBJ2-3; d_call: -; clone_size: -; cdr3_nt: TGTGCCAGCAGCCTCGGGACTCGAAGCACAGATACGCAGTATTTT; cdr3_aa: CASSLGTRSTDTQYF
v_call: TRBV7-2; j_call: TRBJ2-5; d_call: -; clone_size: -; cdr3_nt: TGTGCCAGCAGCCGGCCGGAGGGCCAAGAGACCCAGTACTTC; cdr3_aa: CASSRPEGQETQYF
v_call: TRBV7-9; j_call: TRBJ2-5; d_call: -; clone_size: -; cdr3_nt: TGTGCCAGCAGCACTCCGGCCAGCCAAGAGACCCAGTACTTC; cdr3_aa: CASSTPASQETQYF
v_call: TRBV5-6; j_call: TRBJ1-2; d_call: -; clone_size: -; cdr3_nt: TGTGCCAGCAGCTTGGATTTGGACTATGGCTACACCTTC; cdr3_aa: CASSLDLDYGYTF
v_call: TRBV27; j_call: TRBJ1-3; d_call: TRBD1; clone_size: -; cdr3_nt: TGTGCCAGCAGTTTCCGGACAGGGGGAAGAAACACCATATATTTT; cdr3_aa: CASSFRTGGRNTIYF
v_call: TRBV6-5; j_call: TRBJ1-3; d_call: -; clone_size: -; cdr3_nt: TGTGCCAGCAGTTACTCAGTGAAAAGCTCTGGAAACACCATATATTTT; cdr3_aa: CASSYSVKSSGNTIYF
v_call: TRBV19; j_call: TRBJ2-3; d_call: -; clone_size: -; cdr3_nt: TGTGCCAGTAGTATATTCCCAGATACGCAGTATTTT; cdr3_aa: CASSIFPDTQYF
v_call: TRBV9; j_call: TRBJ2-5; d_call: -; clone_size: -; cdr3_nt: TGTGCCAGCAGCGTAGGTTGGGGGAGAGAGACCCAGTACTTC; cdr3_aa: CASSVGWGRETQYF
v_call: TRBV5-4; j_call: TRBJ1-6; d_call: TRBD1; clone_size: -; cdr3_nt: TGTGCCACCCGAACGGGACAGATGAATTCACCCCTCCACTTT; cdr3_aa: CATRTGQMNSPLHF
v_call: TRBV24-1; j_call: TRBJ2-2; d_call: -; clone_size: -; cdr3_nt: TGTGCCATCGCTGGGTCTTCCGGGGAGCTGTTTTTT; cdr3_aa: CAIAGSSGELFF
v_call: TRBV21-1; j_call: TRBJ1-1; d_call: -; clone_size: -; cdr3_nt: TGTGCCAGCAGCAAAGGACTCCCCACTGAAGCTTTCTTT; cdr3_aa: CASSKGLPTEAFF
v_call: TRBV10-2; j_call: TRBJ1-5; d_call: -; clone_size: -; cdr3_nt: TGCGCCAGCAAGGAAGGGGCCGTCGTTAGCAATCAGCCCCAGCATTTT; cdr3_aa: CASKEGAVVSNQPQHF
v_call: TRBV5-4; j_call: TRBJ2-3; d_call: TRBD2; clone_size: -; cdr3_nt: TGTGCCGCGAAAGCGGGGGCAGATACGCAGTATTTT; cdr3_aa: CAAKAGADTQYF
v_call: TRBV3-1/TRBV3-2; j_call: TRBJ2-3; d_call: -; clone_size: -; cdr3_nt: TGTGCCAGCAGCCAATCCAGGGGAAGAGACACAGATACGCAGTATTTT; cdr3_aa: CASSQSRGRDTDTQYF
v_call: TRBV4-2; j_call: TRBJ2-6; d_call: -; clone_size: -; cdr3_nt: TGTGCCAGCAGCCAAGAATCCACCTTAATCTCTGGGGCCAACGTCCTGACTTTC; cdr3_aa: CASSQESTLISGANVLTF
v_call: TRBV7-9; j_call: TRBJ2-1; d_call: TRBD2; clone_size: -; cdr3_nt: TGTGCCAGCAGCTTAGAAAGCGGGGGGGCCCGCTACAATGAGCAGTTCTTC; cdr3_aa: CASSLESGGARYNEQFF